One T cell receptor (beta chain) is described in this entry. The data were produced by immunoSEQ multiplex PCR, yet TCRdb's version contains in-frame clones alone and is incomplete. This table holds about 95,000 clones, 83% found once. V gave up 4 bases and J gave up 6 bases; unmatched junction bases: 3. Germline CDR1 reads SGHTA; CDR2 reads FQGTGA. This CDR3 spans 15 amino acids. CTLA-4 blockade using ipilimumab, together with focal radiation, was received by patients with chemo-refractory metastatic non-small-cell lung cancer. This entry is derived from a study of radiotherapy plus CTLA-4 blockade in lung cancer.

The rearrangement links TRBV7-3 to TRBJ2-2; 12 nucleotides line up with TRBD2. The sample in question was peripheral blood, obtained from a patient treated with radiotherapy plus ipilimumab. This sequence was found in a human donor with non-small cell lung cancer who had stable disease on radiotherapy plus ipilimumab. The CDR3 loop reads CASSWTSGKSGELFF. The CDR3 DNA follows: TGTGCCAGCAGCTGGACTAGCGGGAAGTCCGGGGAGCTGTTTTTT.